One sample yielded the 21 T cell receptor beta chains listed below, sequenced in a study of response to subunit inactivated influenza vaccine. From the RT-PCR reads, TCRdb called clonotypes with MiXCR, one entry per CDR3 protein. The sample consists of a few hundred thousand distinct CDR3 sequences, just over 20% of them appearing once. The source material was PBMCs from blood, sampled 21 months after vaccination. The receptors stem from a man aged 50-75 years who received an inactivated influenza vaccine.

The V call is TRBV9, the J call TRBJ2-2; D is unresolved. The CDR3 is made up of 16 amino acids. Germline-derived CDR1 and CDR2 are SGDLS and YYNGEE. With 4 bases removed from V and 3 bases from J, the gap between germline ends came to 16 bases. The CDR3 sequence is CASSPWAVSDTGELFF. In nucleotides, the CDR3 is TGTGCCAGCAGCCCCTGGGCGGTTTCGGACACCGGGGAGCTGTTTTTT. Drawing the rest from reference TRBV9 and TRBJ2-2, the complete variable domain is DSGVTQTPKHLITATGQRVTLRCSPRSGDLSVYWYQQSLDQGLQFLIQYYNGEERAKGNILERFSAQQFPDLHSELNLSSLELGDSALYFCASSPWAVSDTGELFFGEGSRLTVL.

The V gene is TRBV14, the J gene TRBJ2-3; TRBD2 matches 11 bases. The germline gives CDR1 SGHDN, CDR2 FVKESK. With V trimmed by 4 bases and J by 2 bases, 5 bases remained unmatched. This CDR3 has 16 residues. CDR3 loop: CASSLLAGGFTDTQYF. The DNA for the CDR3 is TGTGCCAGCAGCCTCCTAGCGGGGGGATTCACAGATACGCAGTATTTT.

J is TRBJ2-1 and V is TRBV27; a weak D match, TRBD2 (5 bases). V gave up 2 bases and J gave up 4 bases, with 21 bases separating them. CDR3 size: 18 residues. The germline V gene has CDR1 MNHEY and CDR2 SMNVEV (reference sequence). The CDR3: CASSLTSPASTRYNEQFF. In DNA, the CDR3 is TGTGCCAGCAGTTTAACCTCGCCGGCTAGCACCCGATACAATGAGCAGTTCTTC.

There are many counts of this clonotype. The genes are TRBV12-3 or TRBV12-4 and TRBJ1-2; 9 positions match TRBD1. The V segment lost 1 base and the J segment 8 bases; nucleotides outside the gene matches: 2. The CDR3 runs to 13 residues. In DNA form, the CDR3 reads TGTGCCAGCAGTTTAGGGACAGGGGACGGCTACACCTTC. Translated: CASSLGTGDGYTF.

This clonotype was detected many times. This chain joins TRBV20-1 and TRBJ1-2, with D possibly TRBD1 on 6 matching bases. Germline V gene data show CDR1 as DFQATT and CDR2 as SNEGSKA (reference sequence). Trimming stripped 3 bases from V and 8 bases from J, with 16 bases between. This CDR3 is built from 13 residues. The CDR3 loop reads CSASLQRTVGYTF. The DNA for the CDR3 is TGCAGTGCTAGTCTCCAGCGGACAGTCGGCTACACCTTC.

This clonotype was observed many times. The chain carries TRBV15 and TRBJ1-5; D uncertain. V lost 3 bases and J 0 bases, leaving 9 bases between the germline ends. Germline V gene lookup returns CDR1 LNHNV and CDR2 YYDKDF (reference sequence). The CDR3 consists of 15 residues. CDR3 sequence: CATSREVYSNQPQHF. CDR3 nucleotide sequence: TGTGCCACCAGCAGGGAAGTGTATAGCAATCAGCCCCAGCATTTT.

The V call is TRBV20-1, the J call TRBJ1-1; D remains unclear. Germline V gene data show CDR1 as DFQATT and CDR2 as SNEGSKA (reference sequence). Trimming stripped 7 bases from V and 1 base from J, with 13 bases between. There are 13 residues in the CDR3. The CDR3 loop is CSGRAEPNTEAFF. The DNA for the CDR3 is TGCAGTGGAAGGGCAGAACCGAACACTGAAGCTTTCTTT.

The V and J genes are TRBV5-1 and TRBJ2-2; possible D gene TRBD1, 6 bases. The CDR3 consists of 16 residues. In germline, CDR1 is SGHRS, CDR2 YFSETQ. Trimming pared 2 bases from V and 4 bases from J, leaving 15 bases between. CDR3 amino acids: CASSFQDSISTGELFF. CDR3 DNA: TGCGCCAGCAGCTTCCAGGACAGCATCAGCACCGGGGAGCTGTTTTTT.

The gene calls are TRBV25-1 and TRBJ2-7; 10 bases agree with TRBD1. J was trimmed by 5 bases and V by 5 bases; bases with no gene match: 6. CDR1 and CDR2 (germline): MGHDK, SYGVNS. CDR3 length: 14 residues. The CDR3 sequence is CASSPGQGKNEQYF. CDR3 coding DNA: TGTGCCAGCAGTCCGGGACAGGGGAAGAACGAGCAGTACTTC.

The sample holds a few counts of this clonotype. The chain is built from TRBV12-3 or TRBV12-4 and TRBJ1-5, with D possibly matching TRBD1 (5 bases). The CDR3 length is 13 residues. Trimming stripped 6 bases from V and 9 bases from J, with 15 bases between. The CDR3 nucleotides read TGTGCCAGCAGGTGGGGCATTACCGCGCCCCAGCATTTT. Its translation: CASRWGITAPQHF.

This clonotype was found a few times. This rearrangement joins TRBV11-2 to TRBJ1-4, with a possible D match to TRBD1 (6 bases). Trimming removed 2 bases from V and 3 bases from J, with 13 bases in between. The germline CDR1 and CDR2 sequences are SGHAT and FQNNGV. The CDR3 has 16 residues. CDR3 protein: CASSLRLPGANEKLFF. The CDR3 nucleotides read TGTGCCAGCAGCTTAAGATTGCCAGGGGCTAATGAAAAACTGTTTTTT. Looking up the rest from reference TRBV11-2 and TRBJ1-4 gives the full variable domain: EAGVAQSPRYKIIEKRQSVAFWCNPISGHATLYWYQQILGQGPKLLIQFQNNGVVDDSQLPKDRFSAERLKGVDSTLKIQPAKLEDSAVYLCASSLRLPGANEKLFFGSGTQLSVL.

V and J are TRBV12-3 or TRBV12-4 and TRBJ2-2; D remains unclear. V lost 3 bases and J lost 4, with 18 bases in between. The length of the CDR3 is 17 residues. The chain's CDR3 is CASSFLKFRTGTGELFF. As DNA, the CDR3 is TGTGCCAGCAGTTTTCTCAAATTCAGAACCGGCACCGGGGAGCTGTTTTTT.

The table lists this clonotype with a few counts. The chain combines TRBV10-3 with TRBJ1-6; unclear D gene. V was pared by 3 bases and J by 0 bases, with 9 bases between. The germline CDR1 and CDR2 sequences are ENHRY and SYGVKD. The CDR3 spans 16 residues. CDR3 DNA: TGTGCCATCAGTGACTACAGCCGCTCCTATAATTCACCCCTCCACTTT. Translating it yields CAISDYSRSYNSPLHF.

This chain joins TRBV12-3 or TRBV12-4 and TRBJ1-2, with D hard to call. V lost 8 bases and J 4 bases, leaving 11 bases between the germline ends. The CDR3 consists of 12 residues. The CDR3, as DNA: TGTGCCAGCGGAGCGGGTATCTATGGCTACACCTTC. Its protein product is CASGAGIYGYTF.

Written as DNA, the CDR3 is TGCGCCAGCAGGCCCTATTCTGGAAACACCATATATTTT. Translated, it gives CASRPYSGNTIYF. This sequence joins TRBV5-1 and TRBJ1-3; the D is unclear. V lost 5 bases and J lost 1, with 7 bases in between. CDR3 length: 13 amino acids. Per germline, CDR1 SGHRS and CDR2 YFSETQ.

The chain is built from TRBV7-8 and TRBJ2-2; a possible D gene is TRBD1 (5 bases). Germline V gene data show CDR1 as SGHVS and CDR2 as FQNEAQ. V was clipped by 5 bases and J by 4 bases, with 17 bases between them. The CDR3 consists of 16 residues. For the CDR3, the DNA is TGTGCCAGCAGCCATATGGGGCTAGAAGGCACCGGGGAGCTGTTTTTT. It specifies CASSHMGLEGTGELFF.

The rearrangement links TRBV13 to TRBJ2-5, with D possibly TRBD1 on 6 matching bases. The CDR3 is 14 residues long. The V and J ends lost 4 bases and 5 bases respectively, with 14 bases between them. Germline lookup yields CDR1 PRHDT and CDR2 FYEKMQ (reference sequence). The CDR3 loop is CASSYIGGFETQYF. The CDR3 DNA reads as TGTGCCAGCAGCTACATAGGGGGTTTTGAGACCCAGTACTTC. The full variable domain, completed using reference TRBV13 and TRBJ2-5, is AAGVIQSPRHLIKEKRETATLKCYPIPRHDTVYWYQQGPGQDPQFLISFYEKMQSDKGSIPDRFSAQQFSDYHSELNMSSLELGDSALYFCASSYIGGFETQYFGPGTRLLVL.

This clonotype was counted only a few times. The chain uses TRBV7-2 and TRBJ1-5; possibly TRBD1 for D (5 bases). The CDR3 contains 15 residues. V dropped 3 bases and J dropped 3 bases, with 12 bases sitting between them. Looked up from germline, CDR1 is SGHTA and CDR2 is FQGNSA. CDR3 region: CASSFIPGTNQPQHF. DNA for the CDR3: TGTGCCAGCAGCTTTATACCGGGGACCAATCAGCCCCAGCATTTT.

The J gene is TRBJ1-1, the V gene TRBV7-6, with D unclear. CDR1 is SGHVS, CDR2 FNYEAQ, per germline. This CDR3 is 13 amino acids long. V shed 2 bases and J shed 5 bases, with 9 bases lying between them. CDR3: CASSLTQATEAFF. CDR3 nucleotides: TGTGCCAGCAGCTTAACGCAGGCAACTGAAGCTTTCTTT. The full variable domain, in which reference TRBV7-6 and TRBJ1-1 provide the parts outside the CDR3, is GAGVSQSPRYKVTKRGQDVALRCDPISGHVSLYWYRQALGQGPEFLTYFNYEAQQDKSGLPNDRFSAERPEGSISTLTIQRTEQRDSAMYRCASSLTQATEAFFGQGTRLTVV.

This clonotype was seen once. V and J are TRBV20-1 and TRBJ1-5; D is uncertain. CDR1 DFQATT and CDR2 SNEGSKA come from the germline V gene (reference sequence). Trimming left V 1 base short and J 4 bases short, with 17 bases between. This CDR3 has 16 residues. The CDR3 nucleotides are TGCAGTGCTAGAGCCCACCCCCTTACAGAGAATCAGCCCCAGCATTTT. It translates to CSARAHPLTENQPQHF.

This chain connects TRBV6-1 to TRBJ1-1; 7 bases align to TRBD1. This CDR3 contains 15 residues. V was clipped by 5 bases and J by 2 bases; unmatched bases: 8. Germline V gives CDR1 MNHNS, CDR2 SASEGT. CDR3 coding DNA: TGTGCCAGCAGTCCACGACAGGGATTTAACACTGAAGCTTTCTTT. Protein sequence: CASSPRQGFNTEAFF.